A single sample is the source of the 20 T cell receptor beta chains below, sequenced in a study of blood T cell repertoires in COVID-19. Libraries were prepared by immunoSEQ multiplex PCR; TCRdb keeps only in-frame clonotypes and omits some of them. The sample has 250,000 to 350,000 clones; nearly 90% are singletons. Sample: PBMCs or T cells enriched from blood (not recorded which). Source of these receptors: a young woman with acute COVID-19.

The CDR3 DNA reads TGTGCTAGTGGTTGGGGCCCGAGAACGATGCAGTTCTTC. Its protein is CASGWGPRTMQFF. The V call is TRBV12-5, the J call TRBJ2-1, with D possibly matching TRBD1 (5 bases). The CDR3 length is 13 residues. Between the trimmed V and J ends, which lost 4 bases and 12 bases, there was a span of 16 bases. Germline CDR1 reads LGHNT; CDR2 reads FRNRAP.

This rearrangement joins TRBV15 to TRBJ2-1, with D possibly TRBD2 on 6 matching bases. V lost 0 bases to trimming and J lost 6 bases, with 9 bases between them. Germline V CDR1 and CDR2: LNHNV, YYDKDF (reference sequence). CDR3 size: 14 residues. The CDR3 sequence is CATSRDSGFNEQFF. The CDR3 nucleotides are TGTGCCACCAGCAGAGATAGCGGATTCAATGAGCAGTTCTTC.

This clone showed up just once. Other DNA sequences in this specimen translate into the identical CDR3. The chain has TRBV4-3 and TRBJ2-7, with 10 bases that match TRBD1. V gave up 0 bases and J gave up 3 bases; unmatched junction bases: 5. The CDR3 has 16 residues. Germline CDR1 and CDR2: LGHNA and YSLEER. This CDR3 reads CASSQDRDRGHYEQYF. DNA for the CDR3: TGCGCCAGCAGCCAAGACAGAGACAGGGGGCACTACGAGCAGTACTTC.

This clone was observed once. V and J are TRBV15 and TRBJ1-1; perhaps TRBD1 as D (6 bases). V was trimmed by 0 bases and J by 5 bases, leaving 16 bases between them. Germline assignment: CDR1 LNHNV and CDR2 YYDKDF (reference sequence). The CDR3 is 16 amino acids. The CDR3 reads CATSREKGGGRTEAFF. The CDR3 DNA is TGTGCCACCAGCAGAGAGAAGGGAGGGGGAAGGACTGAAGCTTTCTTT.

The chain couples TRBV6-5 to TRBJ2-5; no firm D call. Trimming stripped 4 bases from V and 1 base from J, with 13 bases between. Germline values: CDR1 MNHEY, CDR2 SVGAGI. CDR3 size: 15 residues. The CDR3 loop is CASSSTENSQETQYF. DNA for the CDR3: TGTGCCAGCAGTTCGACGGAGAATTCCCAAGAGACCCAGTACTTC.

The rearrangement joins TRBV4-1 to TRBJ2-1; possible D gene TRBD2, 6 bases. Trimming pared 1 base from V and 9 bases from J, leaving 16 bases between. The CDR3 loop spans 15 amino acids. The germline gives CDR1 MGHRA, CDR2 YSYEKL. The CDR3 spells CASSQGDPLGGEQFF. CDR3 bases: TGCGCCAGCAGCCAAGGGGACCCCCTCGGGGGTGAGCAGTTCTTC.

J is TRBJ1-1 and V is TRBV29-1, with D tentatively TRBD1 (6 bases). The CDR3 is 14 residues long. With 4 bases removed from V and 0 bases from J, the gap between germline ends came to 12 bases. The germline gives CDR1 SQVTM, CDR2 ANQGSEA. CDR3 nucleotides: TGCAGCGTTGCCACAGGGCCCGTGAACACTGAAGCTTTCTTT. This translates into CSVATGPVNTEAFF.

V gene TRBV2 combines with J gene TRBJ2-7, with D perhaps matching TRBD2 (7 bases). Trimming stripped 8 bases from V and 5 bases from J, with 19 bases between. The CDR3 has 14 residues. Germline CDR1 SNHLY, CDR2 FYNNEI. Here the CDR3 reads CASLAGGGSNEQYF. As DNA, the CDR3 is TGTGCCAGCTTGGCCGGGGGCGGGAGTAACGAGCAGTACTTC.

The chain couples TRBV2 to TRBJ1-6; D is possibly TRBD1 (5 bases). Per the germline V gene, CDR1 is SNHLY and CDR2 is FYNNEI. The CDR3 totals 17 residues. V lost 2 bases and J 1 base, leaving 12 bases between the germline ends. The CDR3 region is CASSERSGWSYNSPLHF. CDR3 sequence (DNA): TGTGCCAGCAGTGAACGGTCAGGGTGGTCCTATAATTCACCCCTCCACTTT.

There are a few counts of this clone. The chain is built from TRBV4-2 and TRBJ1-2, with D hard to call. This CDR3 is built from 16 residues. The germline V and J ends were trimmed by 3 bases and 2 bases, with 16 bases remaining between them. Germline CDR1 reads LGHNA; CDR2 reads YNFKEQ. CDR3 sequence reads: CASSHKEATVNYGYTF. CDR3 bases: TGTGCCAGCAGCCACAAAGAAGCCACAGTGAACTATGGCTACACCTTC.

V gene TRBV4-1 combines with J gene TRBJ2-7; weak D call: TRBD2 (6 bases). The germline CDR1 and CDR2 sequences are MGHRA and YSYEKL. CDR3 length equals 17 residues. Trimming removed 2 bases at V and 2 bases at J, with 19 bases between. The CDR3 region is CASSQNEAWRDAYEQYF. The CDR3 bases are TGCGCCAGCAGCCAAAACGAGGCCTGGCGGGATGCCTACGAGCAGTACTTC.

This clone was counted a single time. The CDR3 sequence: CASSRALRTSSYNEQFF. The DNA for the CDR3 is TGTGCCAGTAGTCGAGCCTTACGGACTAGCTCCTACAATGAGCAGTTCTTC. The V gene is TRBV19, the J gene TRBJ2-1; 7 nucleotides align to TRBD2. Germline trimming cut 5 bases from V and 0 bases from J; bases unmatched to any gene: 10. The CDR3 totals 17 residues. Germline CDR1 reads LNHDA; CDR2 reads SQIVND (reference sequence).

J is TRBJ2-5 and V is TRBV7-2; D is unresolved. Between the trimmed V and J ends, which lost 7 bases and 3 bases, there was a span of 9 bases. The CDR3 totals 12 residues. Germline CDR1 SGHTA, CDR2 FQGNSA. CDR3 protein: CASTRSKETQYF. The CDR3 bases are TGTGCCAGCACGAGGAGCAAAGAGACCCAGTACTTC.

This clone was detected once. V usage is TRBV3-1 (or the pseudogene TRBV3-2) and J usage is TRBJ1-2; 7 bases fit TRBD1. CDR1 and CDR2 from the germline V gene are LGHDT and YNNKEL (reference sequence). V shed 0 bases and J 4 bases; nucleotides not matched to a gene: 14. This CDR3 has 18 amino acids. For the CDR3, the DNA is TGTGCCAGCAGCCAAGATCGAGGGGGCCAGGGGTTAGCCTATGGCTACACCTTC. Protein: CASSQDRGGQGLAYGYTF.

CDR3 amino acids: CASRPGLAGGGEQYF. The DNA for the CDR3 is TGTGCAAGTCGCCCCGGACTAGCGGGAGGTGGTGAGCAGTACTTC. The chain combines TRBV12-2 with TRBJ2-7; TRBD2 is the table's D call and was not checked against the DNA. TRBV12-2 is a known pseudogene. There are 15 residues in the CDR3.

The V and J genes are TRBV9 and TRBJ2-2, with D perhaps TRBD2 (6 bases). This CDR3 spans 16 amino acids. Germline loops: CDR1 SGDLS, CDR2 YYNGEE. Trimming pared 4 bases from V and 4 bases from J, leaving 17 bases between. CDR3 in amino acids: CASSPRPSAPTGELFF. The CDR3 coding sequence is TGTGCCAGCAGCCCACGACCTAGCGCCCCCACCGGGGAGCTGTTTTTT. Combining the CDR3 with reference TRBV9 and TRBJ2-2 gives the whole variable domain DSGVTQTPKHLITATGQRVTLRCSPRSGDLSVYWYQQSLDQGLQFLIQYYNGEERAKGNILERFSAQQFPDLHSELNLSSLELGDSALYFCASSPRPSAPTGELFFGEGSRLTVL.

As for this clone: Additional DNA sequences in this sample encode the identical CDR3. The chain links TRBV7-2 to TRBJ1-2; TRBD1 might be the D (6 bases). This CDR3 is 14 amino acids long. V shed 1 base and J shed 1 base, with 7 bases lying between them. Germline values: CDR1 SGHTA, CDR2 FQGNSA. CDR3 DNA sequence: TGTGCCAGCAGCTTAGAGGGGGTTAACTATGGCTACACCTTC. This gives the protein CASSLEGVNYGYTF. The full variable domain, with the rest looked up from reference TRBV7-2 and TRBJ1-2, is GAGVSQSPSNKVTEKGKDVELRCDPISGHTALYWYRQSLGQGLEFLIYFQGNSAPDKSGLPSDRFSAERTGGSVSTLTIQRTQQEDSAVYLCASSLEGVNYGYTFGSGTRLTVV.

The DNA for the CDR3 is TGTGCCAGCAGCAAAGTAGACAGGGATCAGGAGACCCAGTACTTC. It yields the protein CASSKVDRDQETQYF. V usage is TRBV5-6 and J usage is TRBJ2-5, with 7 bases lining up with TRBD1. CDR1 is SGHDT and CDR2 is YYEEEE in the germline V gene. The CDR3 is 15 residues long. J lost 5 bases, V lost 4 bases, and 11 bases had no gene match.

This clone was seen just once. CDR3: CASSMPRWDINYGYTF. The CDR3 DNA sequence: TGTGCCAGTAGTATGCCCCGGTGGGACATTAACTATGGCTACACCTTC. V and J are TRBV19 and TRBJ1-2, with a possible D match to TRBD1 (6 bases). Germline V gives CDR1 LNHDA, CDR2 SQIVND (reference sequence). There are 16 residues in the CDR3. V lost 3 bases and J lost 1, with 15 bases in between. The entire variable domain, with the rest obtained from reference TRBV19 and TRBJ1-2, is as follows: DGGITQSPKYLFRKEGQNVTLSCEQNLNHDAMYWYRQDPGQGLRLIYYSQIVNDFQKGDIAEGYSVSREKKESFPLTVTSAQKNPTAFYLCASSMPRWDINYGYTFGSGTRLTVV.

The rearrangement uses TRBV10-2 and TRBJ1-5; D is unclear. Germline loops: CDR1 WSHSY, CDR2 SAAADI. CDR3 length: 14 amino acids. The V and J ends lost 1 base and 0 bases respectively, with 4 bases between them. As DNA, the CDR3 is TGCGCCAGCAGTGAGTGGAGTAGCAATCAGCCCCAGCATTTT. Its translation: CASSEWSSNQPQHF.